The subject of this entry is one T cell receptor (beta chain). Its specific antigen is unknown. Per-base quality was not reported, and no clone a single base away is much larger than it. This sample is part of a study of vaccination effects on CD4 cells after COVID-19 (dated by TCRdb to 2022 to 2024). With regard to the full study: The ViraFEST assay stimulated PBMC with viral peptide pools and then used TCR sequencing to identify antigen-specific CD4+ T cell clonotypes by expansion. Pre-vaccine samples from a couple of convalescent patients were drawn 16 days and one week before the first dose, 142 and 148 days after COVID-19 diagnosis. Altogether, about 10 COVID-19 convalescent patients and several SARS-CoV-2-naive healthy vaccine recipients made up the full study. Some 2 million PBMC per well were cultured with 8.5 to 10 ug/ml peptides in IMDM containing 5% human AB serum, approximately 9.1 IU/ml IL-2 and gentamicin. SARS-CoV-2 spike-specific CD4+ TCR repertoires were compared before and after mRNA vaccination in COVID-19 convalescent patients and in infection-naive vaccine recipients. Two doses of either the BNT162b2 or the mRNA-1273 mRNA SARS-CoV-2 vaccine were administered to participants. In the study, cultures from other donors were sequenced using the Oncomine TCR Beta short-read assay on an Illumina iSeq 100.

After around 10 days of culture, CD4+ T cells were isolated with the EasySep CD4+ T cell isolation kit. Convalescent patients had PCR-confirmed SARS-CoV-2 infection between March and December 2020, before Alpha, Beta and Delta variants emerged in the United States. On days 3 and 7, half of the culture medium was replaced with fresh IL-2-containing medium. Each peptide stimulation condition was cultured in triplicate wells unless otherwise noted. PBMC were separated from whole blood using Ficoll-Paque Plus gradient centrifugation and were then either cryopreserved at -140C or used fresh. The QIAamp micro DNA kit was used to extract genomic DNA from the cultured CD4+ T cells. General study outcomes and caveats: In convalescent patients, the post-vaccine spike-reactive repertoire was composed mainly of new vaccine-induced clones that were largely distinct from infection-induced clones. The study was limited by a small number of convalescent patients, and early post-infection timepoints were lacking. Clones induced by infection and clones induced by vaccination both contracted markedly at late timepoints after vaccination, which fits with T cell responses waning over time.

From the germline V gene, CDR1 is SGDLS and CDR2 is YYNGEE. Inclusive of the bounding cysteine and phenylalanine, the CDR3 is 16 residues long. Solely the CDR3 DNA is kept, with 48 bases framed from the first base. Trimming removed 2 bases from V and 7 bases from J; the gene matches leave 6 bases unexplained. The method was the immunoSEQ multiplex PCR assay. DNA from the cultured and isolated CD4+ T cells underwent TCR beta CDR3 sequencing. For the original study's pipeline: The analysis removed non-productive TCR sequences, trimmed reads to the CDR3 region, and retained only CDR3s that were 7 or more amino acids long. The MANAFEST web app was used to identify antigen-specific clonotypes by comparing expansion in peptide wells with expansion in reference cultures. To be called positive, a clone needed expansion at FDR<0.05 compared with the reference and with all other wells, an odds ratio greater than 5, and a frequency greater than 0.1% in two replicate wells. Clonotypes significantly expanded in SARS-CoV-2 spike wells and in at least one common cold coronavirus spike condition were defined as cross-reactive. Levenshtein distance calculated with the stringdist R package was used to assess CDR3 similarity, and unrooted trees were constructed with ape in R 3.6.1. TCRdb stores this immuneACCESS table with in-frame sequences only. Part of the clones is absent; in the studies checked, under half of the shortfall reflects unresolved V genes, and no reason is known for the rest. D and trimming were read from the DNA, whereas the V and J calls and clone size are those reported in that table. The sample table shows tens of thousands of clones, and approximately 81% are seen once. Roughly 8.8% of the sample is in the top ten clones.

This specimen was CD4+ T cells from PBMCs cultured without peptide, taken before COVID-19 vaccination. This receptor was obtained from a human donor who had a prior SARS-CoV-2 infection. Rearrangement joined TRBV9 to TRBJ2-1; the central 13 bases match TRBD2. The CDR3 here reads CASSVLGLAGANEQFF. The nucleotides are TGTGCCAGCAGCGTTCTAGGACTAGCGGGAGCAAATGAGCAGTTCTTC.